One and the same sample provided the 10 T cell receptor beta chains below, sequenced in a study of control samples from healthy donors and cancer patients. The table came from immunoSEQ multiplex PCR; TCRdb's copy has only in-frame clones and leaves some out. The sample includes some 130,000 clones, approximately 92% seen only once; the top ten take approximately 2.7%. Specimen: blood. The source is a man between 18 and 29 years old in good health.

The chain has TRBV29-1 and TRBJ1-1, with a tentative D call TRBD1 (6 bases). Trimming removed 6 bases at V and 1 base at J, with 9 bases between. The CDR3 contains 12 residues. The germline gives CDR1 SQVTM, CDR2 ANQGSEA. CDR3 in amino acids: CSVAQGNTEAFF. The CDR3 DNA reads as TGCAGCGTCGCACAGGGGAACACTGAAGCTTTCTTT.

The chain is built from TRBV3-1 (or the pseudogene TRBV3-2) and TRBJ1-2; the D is unclear. V lost 1 base and J 4 bases, leaving 13 bases between the germline ends. From germline, CDR1 is LGHDT and CDR2 YNNKEL (reference sequence). The CDR3 is made up of 15 amino acids. The CDR3 nucleotides read TGTGCCAGCAGCCAAGGGCCGGGGAGGAGCTATGGCTACACCTTC. This gives the protein CASSQGPGRSYGYTF.

V gene TRBV29-1 combines with J gene TRBJ2-1, with 7 bases identical to TRBD2. The CDR3 is 11 amino acids. Losses at the gene ends were 2 bases for V and 15 bases for J; bases not matched to a gene: 7. CDR1 is SQVTM and CDR2 is ANQGSEA in the germline V gene. This CDR3 is CSVERGLAAFF. The CDR3 DNA reads TGCAGCGTTGAACGGGGTCTAGCGGCGTTCTTC.

The chain couples TRBV7-2 to TRBJ2-5; TRBD2 matches at 10 bases. The CDR3 is 16 amino acids. CDR1 SGHTA and CDR2 FQGNSA come from the germline V gene. Trimming removed 6 bases from V and 0 bases from J; junction bases left unmatched: 7. CDR3 nucleotide sequence: TGTGCCAGCAGGGCTCTAGCGGGGGACAACCAAGAGACCCAGTACTTC. Its translation: CASRALAGDNQETQYF.

V is TRBV11-3 and J is TRBJ1-1; maybe TRBD1 (5 bases). V lost 2 bases to trimming and J lost 10 bases, with 17 bases between them. CDR1 is SGHNT and CDR2 is YENEEA in the germline V gene. The CDR3 covers 14 residues. The CDR3 region has the DNA TGTGCCAGCAGCTTAACCGGGGCTCCCTGGACAGCTTTCTTT. It encodes CASSLTGAPWTAFF. The full variable domain, rest sourced from reference TRBV11-3 and TRBJ1-1, is EAGVVQSPRYKIIEKKQPVAFWCNPISGHNTLYWYLQNLGQGPELLIRYENEEAVDDSQLPKDRFSAERLKGVDSTLKIQPAELGDSAVYLCASSLTGAPWTAFFGQGTRLTVV.

The genes are TRBV28 and TRBJ1-1, with 7 nucleotides matching TRBD1. Germline CDR1 is MDHEN and CDR2 is SYDVKM. This CDR3 has 13 amino acids. The V and J ends lost 1 base and 10 bases, in that order; junction bases with no gene match: 6. The CDR3 region is CASSLLSGGRAFF. As DNA, the CDR3 is TGTGCCAGCAGTTTATTGTCAGGGGGTCGAGCTTTCTTT.

This rearrangement joins TRBV4-3 to TRBJ1-2, with D unclear. Trimming pared 0 bases from V and 5 bases from J, leaving 7 bases between. Looked up from germline, CDR1 is LGHNA and CDR2 is YSLEER. The length of the CDR3 is 13 residues. The CDR3 is CASSQDRRYGYTF. The CDR3 nucleotides are TGCGCCAGCAGCCAAGACAGACGGTATGGCTACACCTTC.

The chain recombines TRBV3-1 (or the pseudogene TRBV3-2) with TRBJ1-1; maybe TRBD1 (5 bases). CDR1 is LGHDT and CDR2 is YNNKEL in the germline V gene (reference sequence). This CDR3 has 13 residues. V dropped 3 bases and J dropped 8 bases, with 13 bases sitting between them. The CDR3 DNA is TGTGCCAGCAGCCACGGACACGACGACGAAGCTTTCTTT. As protein: CASSHGHDDEAFF.

The rearrangement uses TRBV18 and TRBJ2-3; 7 positions agree with TRBD1. Germline CDR1 and CDR2: KGHSH and LQKENI. CDR3 length: 17 residues. Germline trimming cut 3 bases from V and 2 bases from J; bases unmatched to any gene: 11. The CDR3 region has the DNA TGTGCCAGCTCACCCCTACCCCGACAGGGTCCCACAGATACGCAGTATTTT. Translation gives CASSPLPRQGPTDTQYF.

The chain joins TRBV18 to TRBJ2-4; 9 nucleotides line up with TRBD2. The trim removed 2 bases at V and 8 bases at J, leaving 7 bases unmatched. From germline, CDR1 is KGHSH and CDR2 LQKENI. This CDR3 comprises 15 residues. CDR3 protein: CASSPAGGPVDIQYF. The CDR3 nucleotides are TGTGCCAGCTCACCAGCGGGGGGGCCCGTGGACATTCAGTACTTC.